This TCR beta chain was profiled in a study of cytotoxic CD8 clonotypes in ibrutinib-treated CLL. The CDR3 length is 16 residues. The V and J ends lost 4 bases and 4 bases, in that order; junction bases with no gene match: 8. Germline lookup yields CDR1 SGHRS and CDR2 YFSETQ. Produced via immunoSEQ multiplex PCR; TCRdb's table is partial and in-frame only. The data hold roughly 51,000 clones, with approximately 53% observed a single time. The chain recombines TRBV5-1 with TRBJ2-2, with TRBD1 matching over 9 bases. The starting material was PBMCs, obtained after 12 months of ibrutinib treatment. This receptor was identified in a human donor with chronic lymphocytic leukemia. In nucleotides, the CDR3 is TGCGCCAGCAGCCCAACAGGGGGCGGTCGCACCGGGGAGCTGTTTTTT. Protein sequence: CASSPTGGGRTGELFF.